The entry that follows covers one T cell receptor beta chain sequence. Its antigen is not known. The sample belongs to a study of long-term antiretroviral therapy in people with HIV. With survey level as its setting, the immunoSEQ assay was v3.0. Sequencing was performed with immunoSEQ multiplex PCR; in TCRdb, only in-frame clones are kept and a portion is missing. Of over 25,000 clones listed, roughly 96% are singletons. The study drew at least one pre-ART and at least two post-ART PBMC samples from every donor. Study-wide points: Diversity went up after ART and still fell short of transplant donor controls. Controls showed broader CDR3 length ranges than did the HIV repertoires. From about 2003 to 2018, blood was obtained, possibly while participants received older ART regimens.

Sequencing used unsorted PBMCs, obtained about 6.6 years after starting antiretroviral therapy. The sequence came from a young man with HIV.

The CDR3 region is CASSHPGSSNEQFF. CDR3 DNA: TGCGCCAGCAGCCATCCTGGTAGCAGCAATGAGCAGTTCTTC. The V call is TRBV4-3, the J call TRBJ2-1; no reliable D call. Deletions cut 3 bases from V and 6 bases from J, with 12 bases between. From germline, CDR1 is LGHNA and CDR2 YSLEER. This CDR3 has 14 residues.